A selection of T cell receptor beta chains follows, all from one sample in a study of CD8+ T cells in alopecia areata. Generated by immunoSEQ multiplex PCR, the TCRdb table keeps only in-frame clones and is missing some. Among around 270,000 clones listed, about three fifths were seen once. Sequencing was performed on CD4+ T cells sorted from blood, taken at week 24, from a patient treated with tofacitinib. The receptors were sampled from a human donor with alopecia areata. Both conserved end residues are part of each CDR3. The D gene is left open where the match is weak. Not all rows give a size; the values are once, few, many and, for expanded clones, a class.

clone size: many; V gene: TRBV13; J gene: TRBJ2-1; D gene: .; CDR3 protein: CASSSRPVSAGYYNEQFF; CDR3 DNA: TGTGCCAGCAGCTCCCGCCCGGTATCTGCGGGTTATTACAATGAGCAGTTCTTC
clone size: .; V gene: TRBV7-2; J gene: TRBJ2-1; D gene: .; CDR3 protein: CASSLRRNEQFF; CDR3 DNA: TGTGCCAGCAGCTTACGGCGCAATGAGCAGTTCTTC
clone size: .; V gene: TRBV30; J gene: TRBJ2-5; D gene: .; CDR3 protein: CAWSGQGQETQYF; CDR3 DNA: TGTGCCTGGAGTGGGCAGGGGCAAGAGACCCAGTACTTC
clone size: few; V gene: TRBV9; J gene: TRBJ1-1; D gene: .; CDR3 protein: CASSDTGRLQSAFF; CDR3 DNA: TGTGCCAGCAGCGACACAGGGAGGCTTCAATCAGCTTTCTTT
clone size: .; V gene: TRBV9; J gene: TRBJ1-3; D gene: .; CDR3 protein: CASSVESRGTIYF; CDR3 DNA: TGTGCCAGCAGCGTAGAATCCCGAGGCACCATATATTTT
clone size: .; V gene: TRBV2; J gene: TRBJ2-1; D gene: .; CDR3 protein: CASRGAMENEQFF; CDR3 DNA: TGTGCCAGCAGGGGGGCCATGGAAAATGAGCAGTTCTTC
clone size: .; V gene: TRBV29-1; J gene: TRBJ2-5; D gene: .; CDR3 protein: CSAKREEQYF; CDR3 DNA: TGCAGCGCCAAGAGGGAGGAGCAGTACTTC
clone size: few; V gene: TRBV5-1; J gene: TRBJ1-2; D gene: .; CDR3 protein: CASSSDTANYGYTF; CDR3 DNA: TGCGCCAGCAGCTCAGACACTGCCAACTATGGCTACACCTTC
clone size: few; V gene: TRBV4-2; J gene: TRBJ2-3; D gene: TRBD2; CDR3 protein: CASGERGLTDTQYF; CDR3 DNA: TGTGCCAGCGGTGAGCGGGGGCTGACAGATACGCAGTATTTT
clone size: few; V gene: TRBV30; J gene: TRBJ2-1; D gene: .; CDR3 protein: CAWSGYNEQFF; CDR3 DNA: TGTGCCTGGAGTGGTTACAATGAGCAGTTCTTC
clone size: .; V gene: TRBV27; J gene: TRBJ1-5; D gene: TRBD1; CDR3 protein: CASSPRDRGDSNQPQHF; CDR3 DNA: TGTGCCAGCAGTCCGCGGGACAGGGGAGATAGCAATCAGCCCCAGCATTTT
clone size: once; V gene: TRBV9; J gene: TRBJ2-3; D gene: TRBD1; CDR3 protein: CASSVRGTGQGADTQYF; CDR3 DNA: TGTGCCAGCAGCGTACGAGGCACGGGACAGGGGGCAGATACGCAGTATTTT
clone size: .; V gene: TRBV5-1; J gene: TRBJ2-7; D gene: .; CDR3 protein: CASSSWGLSYEQYF; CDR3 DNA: TGCGCCAGCAGCTCCTGGGGGCTCAGTTACGAGCAGTACTTC
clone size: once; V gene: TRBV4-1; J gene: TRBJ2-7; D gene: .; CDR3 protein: CASSQVGENYEQYF; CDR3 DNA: TGCGCCAGCAGCCAAGTTGGGGAGAACTACGAGCAGTACTTC
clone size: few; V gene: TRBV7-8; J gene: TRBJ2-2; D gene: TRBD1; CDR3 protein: CASSWDRRSELFF; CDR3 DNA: TGTGCCAGCAGCTGGGACAGGCGGTCGGAGCTGTTTTTT
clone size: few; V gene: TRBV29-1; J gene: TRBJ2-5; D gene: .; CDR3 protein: CSVGGLARKTQYF; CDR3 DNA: TGCAGCGTGGGGGGCCTAGCAAGAAAGACCCAGTACTTC
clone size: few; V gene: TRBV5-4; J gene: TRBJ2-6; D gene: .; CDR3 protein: CASSENSGANVLTF; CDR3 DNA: TGTGCCAGCAGCGAAAACTCTGGGGCCAACGTCCTGACTTTC
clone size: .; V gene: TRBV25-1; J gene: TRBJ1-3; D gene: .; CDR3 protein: CASSESLERGNTIYF; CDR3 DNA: TGTGCCAGCAGTGAATCTTTAGAGAGGGGAAACACCATATATTTT
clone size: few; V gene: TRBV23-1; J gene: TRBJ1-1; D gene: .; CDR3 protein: CASSREKGSGTEAFF; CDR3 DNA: TGCGCCAGCAGTCGCGAGAAGGGATCCGGAACTGAAGCTTTCTTT
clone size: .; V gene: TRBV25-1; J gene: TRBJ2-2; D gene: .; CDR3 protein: CASSEYGMGSTGELFF; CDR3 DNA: TGTGCCAGCAGTGAATATGGGATGGGTAGCACCGGGGAGCTGTTTTTT
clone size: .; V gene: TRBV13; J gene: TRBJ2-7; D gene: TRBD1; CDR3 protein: CASSRTGNRYEQYF; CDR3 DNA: TGTGCCAGCAGCCGGACAGGGAATCGGTACGAGCAGTACTTC
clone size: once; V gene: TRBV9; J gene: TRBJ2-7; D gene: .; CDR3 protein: CASSAPRQDLYF; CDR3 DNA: TGTGCCAGCAGCGCCCCTAGGCAGGACCTGTACTTC